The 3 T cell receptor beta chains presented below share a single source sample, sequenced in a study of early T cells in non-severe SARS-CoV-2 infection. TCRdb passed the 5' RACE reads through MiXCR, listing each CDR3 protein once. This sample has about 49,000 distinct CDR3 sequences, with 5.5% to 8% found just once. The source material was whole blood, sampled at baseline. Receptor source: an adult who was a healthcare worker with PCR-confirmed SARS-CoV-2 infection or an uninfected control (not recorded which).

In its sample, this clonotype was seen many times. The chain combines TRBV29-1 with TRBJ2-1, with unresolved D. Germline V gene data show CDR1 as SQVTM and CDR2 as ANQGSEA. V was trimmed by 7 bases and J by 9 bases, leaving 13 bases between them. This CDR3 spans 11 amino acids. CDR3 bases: TGCAGCGGGCTCGTTAAGCTTGAGCAGTTCTTC. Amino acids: CSGLVKLEQFF.

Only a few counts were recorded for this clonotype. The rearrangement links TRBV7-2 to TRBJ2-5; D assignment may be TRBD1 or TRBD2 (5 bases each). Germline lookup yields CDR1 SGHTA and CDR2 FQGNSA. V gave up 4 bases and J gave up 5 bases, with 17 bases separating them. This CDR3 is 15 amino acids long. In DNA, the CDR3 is TGTGCCAGCAGCTCTTGGGACGCCGAGATTGAGACCCAGTACTTC. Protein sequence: CASSSWDAEIETQYF. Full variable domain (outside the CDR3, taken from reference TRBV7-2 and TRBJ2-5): GAGVSQSPSNKVTEKGKDVELRCDPISGHTALYWYRQSLGQGLEFLIYFQGNSAPDKSGLPSDRFSAERTGGSVSTLTIQRTQQEDSAVYLCASSSWDAEIETQYFGPGTRLLVL.

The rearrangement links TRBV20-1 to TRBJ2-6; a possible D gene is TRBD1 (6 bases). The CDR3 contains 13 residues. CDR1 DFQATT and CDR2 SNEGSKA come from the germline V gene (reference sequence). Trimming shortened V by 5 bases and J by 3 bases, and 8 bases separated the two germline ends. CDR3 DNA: TGCAGTGCTGCAGGGGTTGGGGCCAACGTCCTGACTTTC. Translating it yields CSAAGVGANVLTF.